The TCR beta chain under discussion was sequenced for a study of T-cell memory formation after mild COVID-19. This clonotype appeared many times. Germline V lookup: CDR1 SGHTA, CDR2 FQGNSA. CDR3 length: 14 residues. Trimming shortened V by 1 base and J by 1 base, and 4 bases separated the two germline ends. A 5'RACE reaction primed in the constant segment made cDNA libraries of TCR alpha and TCR beta, and these carried sample barcodes and UMIs. From the 5' RACE reads, TCRdb called clonotypes with MiXCR, one entry per CDR3 protein. The sample lists about 350,000 distinct CDR3 sequences; more than 20% were seen once.

The rearrangement links TRBV7-2 to TRBJ2-2; D is ambiguous. Sequencing input: PBMCs or a T cell subset sorted from them (not recorded which). This TCR was recovered from a man between 18 and 29 years old who had mild COVID-19 (a few samples of this study predate the infection). Cell type and time point are not known. The CDR3 spells CASSLERNTGELFF. The DNA for the CDR3 is TGTGCCAGCAGCTTAGAGCGGAACACCGGGGAGCTGTTTTTT.